This entry is about one T cell receptor (beta chain). Method: immunoSEQ multiplex PCR; TCRdb's copy keeps in-frame clones and lacks some. The table includes just over 60,000 clones, 65% to 85% detected once. This sample was taken from a study of blood T cell repertoires in COVID-19. Study-level background: Nucleic acid was either cDNA or gDNA, and it came from T cells, B-cell-depleted T cells, or PBMCs.

Germline V lookup: CDR1 LNHDA, CDR2 SQIVND (reference sequence). V lost 4 bases to trimming and J lost 3 bases, with 14 bases between them. The CDR3 has 15 residues. The clonotype comes from a woman older than 75 with active or convalescent COVID-19. This chain links TRBV19 with TRBJ2-3; D perhaps matches TRBD2 (5 bases). Sequencing was performed on peripheral blood. The CDR3 nucleotides read TGTGCCAGTAGTACCTCGAGAGCGGTAACAGATACGCAGTATTTT. Protein: CASSTSRAVTDTQYF. The whole variable domain, filled in from reference TRBV19 and TRBJ2-3, reads DGGITQSPKYLFRKEGQNVTLSCEQNLNHDAMYWYRQDPGQGLRLIYYSQIVNDFQKGDIAEGYSVSREKKESFPLTVTSAQKNPTAFYLCASSTSRAVTDTQYFGPGTRLTVL.